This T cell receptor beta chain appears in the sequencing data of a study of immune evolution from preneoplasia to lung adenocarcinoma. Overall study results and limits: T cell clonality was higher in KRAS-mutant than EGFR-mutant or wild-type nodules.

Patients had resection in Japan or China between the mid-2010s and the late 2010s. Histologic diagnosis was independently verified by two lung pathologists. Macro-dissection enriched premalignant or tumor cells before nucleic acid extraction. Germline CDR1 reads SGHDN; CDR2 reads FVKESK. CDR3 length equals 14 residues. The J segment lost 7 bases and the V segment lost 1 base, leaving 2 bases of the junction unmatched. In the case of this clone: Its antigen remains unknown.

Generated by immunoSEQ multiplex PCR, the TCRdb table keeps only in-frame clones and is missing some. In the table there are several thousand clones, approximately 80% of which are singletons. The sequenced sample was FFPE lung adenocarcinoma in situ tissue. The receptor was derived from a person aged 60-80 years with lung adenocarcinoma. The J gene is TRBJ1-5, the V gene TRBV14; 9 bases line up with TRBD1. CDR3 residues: CASSQGTGDQPQHF. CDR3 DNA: TGTGCCAGCAGCCAAGGGACAGGGGACCAGCCCCAGCATTTT.